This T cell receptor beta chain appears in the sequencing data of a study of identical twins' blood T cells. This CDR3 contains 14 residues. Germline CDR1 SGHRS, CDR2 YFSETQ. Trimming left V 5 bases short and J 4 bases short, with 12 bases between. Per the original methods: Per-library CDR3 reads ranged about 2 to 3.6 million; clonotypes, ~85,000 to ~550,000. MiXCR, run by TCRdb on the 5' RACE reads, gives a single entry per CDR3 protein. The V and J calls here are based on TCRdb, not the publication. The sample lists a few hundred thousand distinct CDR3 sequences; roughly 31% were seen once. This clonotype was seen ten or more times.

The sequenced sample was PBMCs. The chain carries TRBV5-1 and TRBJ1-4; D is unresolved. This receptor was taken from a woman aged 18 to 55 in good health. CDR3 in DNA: TGCGCCAGCAGGCAAGCTGGGGTTAATGAAAAACTGTTTTTT. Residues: CASRQAGVNEKLFF.